The TCR beta chain under discussion was sequenced for a study of regulatory T cells in long-lasting Graves disease. Study outcomes and limitations: Persistent patients shared some 2,500 public clonotypes among themselves. Newly diagnosed patients shared fewer, at about 890. Patients with persistent Graves' had lower TCR diversity than newly diagnosed patients. Persistent disease samples used TRBV28, TRBJ1-2 and TRBJ2-5 preferentially.

CDR3 regions were amplified by Arm-PCR using iRepertoire HTBI primers to build TCR beta libraries. One entry per CDR3 protein, called by TCRdb with MiXCR from the multiplex PCR reads. Found here are 650,000 to 850,000 distinct CDR3 sequences, 30% of them singletons; the top ten hold under 50%. A few counts support this clonotype. Its antigen is not known. Time point here: persistent/refractory GD, antithyroid drugs over 5 years with positive TRAb. The TCR library was made from RNA that had been extracted from PBMCs in TRIzol. Recruitment took place at an endocrinology department in Xi'an, China. Germline lookup yields CDR1 MNHEY and CDR2 SVGEGT. V gave up 2 bases and J gave up 6 bases, with 10 bases separating them. The CDR3 is 13 amino acids.

The rearrangement uses TRBV6-2 or TRBV6-3 and TRBJ1-1; possibly TRBD1 for D (5 bases). This TCR was sampled from a female donor with Graves disease. The source material was peripheral blood mononuclear cells (PBMCs), sampled when the disease was refractory, from a patient treated with antithyroid drugs. The CDR3 DNA reads as TGTGCCAGCAGTTACCCAGACAGACCTGAAGCTTTCTTT. Amino acid sequence: CASSYPDRPEAFF.